This TCR beta chain was sequenced in a study of T cells after yellow fever vaccination. TCRdb fed the 5' RACE reads into MiXCR, producing one record per CDR3 protein. The repertoire holds 500,000 to 650,000 distinct CDR3 sequences, with approximately 13% as singletons. Germline values: CDR1 SGHRS, CDR2 YFSETQ. The CDR3 consists of 14 residues. J lost 3 bases, V lost 0 bases, and 3 bases had no gene match. At least ten counts were recorded for this clonotype. The sample was PBMCs, taken on the day of the yellow fever booster vaccination. The receptor was isolated from a man aged 25 to 40 who received the YFV17D yellow fever vaccine. This chain joins TRBV5-1 and TRBJ2-7; 7 nucleotides match TRBD2. CDR3 sequence: CASSLGLAVYEQYF. CDR3 sequence (DNA): TGCGCCAGCAGCTTGGGGCTAGCGGTCTACGAGCAGTACTTC. Looking up the rest from reference TRBV5-1 and TRBJ2-7 gives the full variable domain: KAGVTQTPRYLIKTRGQQVTLSCSPISGHRSVSWYQQTPGQGLQFLFEYFSETQRNKGNFPGRFSGRQFSNSRSEMNVSTLELGDSALYLCASSLGLAVYEQYFGPGTRLTVT.